This T cell receptor (beta chain) was documented in a study of OX40 agonist ivuxolimab in advanced cancers. As for the study in general: Males comprised 82.7% of the group, whose mean age was about 62 years (range roughly 20 to 90).

As to this clone: Its target is not known.

Points from the study as a whole: Dosing at 0.1 to 3.0 mg/kg was accompanied by clonal expansion of CD4+ and CD8+ blood T cells by week 6.

Repertoires were generated with immunoSEQ multiplex PCR, while TCRdb's copy carries only in-frame clones and drops some. The sample contains around 70,000 clones, 75% to 95% of which appear only once. Germline V gene lookup returns CDR1 SGHTS and CDR2 YDEGEE. The CDR3 contains 16 residues. Trimming stripped 3 bases from V and 6 bases from J, with 18 bases between. Sampling times: baseline, cycle 4 day 1, cycle 7 day 1. This chain uses TRBV5-8 with TRBJ2-2, with D perhaps assigned TRBD1 or TRBD2 (5 bases each). The receptor was derived from an adult with an advanced solid tumor such as melanoma, head and neck, liver or kidney cancer. Material: CD4+ or CD8+ T cells sorted from blood, obtained in a trial of the OX40 agonist ivuxolimab. DNA of the CDR3: TGTGCCAGCAGCTCGGTAGGGACCGCGTTCGCCGGGGAGCTGTTTTTT. Translation: CASSSVGTAFAGELFF.